This T cell receptor beta chain derives from a study of cytomegalovirus exposure and HLA in healthy donors. Germline V lookup: CDR1 SGHTA, CDR2 FQGNSA. The ends were cut back, 5 bases at V and 3 bases at J, with 8 bases in the middle. The CDR3 extends over 13 amino acids. A multiplex PCR was run with 60 Vbeta primers and 13 Jbeta primers. The method was immunoSEQ multiplex PCR; TCRdb's version includes in-frame clones alone and lacks a portion of them. The profile covers 70,000 to 90,000 clones, with more than 60% appearing a single time and about 12% taken by the ten largest. The sequence was obtained from a male donor in good health and CMV-seropositive. The V and J genes are TRBV7-2 and TRBJ2-1; the D is unclear. The sample consisted of PBMCs. CDR3 sequence reads: CASSSYSYNEQFF. In DNA form, the CDR3 reads TGTGCCAGCAGCAGCTATAGCTACAATGAGCAGTTCTTC.